This T cell receptor (beta chain) was captured in a study of T cell responses to AZD1222 COVID-19 vaccine. Findings and caveats of the study: The donor cohort was predominantly white British with a female majority, and clonal diversity may have been underestimated.

This clone was recorded only once. Its antigen is still unknown. This table comes from immunoSEQ multiplex PCR, and its TCRdb copy is limited to in-frame clones, with some not included. The repertoire holds about 120,000 clones, with 92% as singletons. V was pared by 11 bases and J by 0 bases, with 16 bases between. This CDR3 has 14 residues. Per germline, CDR1 MNHEY and CDR2 SVGAGI. This clonotype was obtained from an adult in good health. The sequenced sample was peripheral blood, obtained on day 0 of AZD1222 vaccination. The chain employs TRBV6-5 and TRBJ1-1; D may be TRBD1 (5 bases). CDR3: CAAGTQRMNTEAFF. The CDR3 DNA follows: TGTGCCGCGGGGACCCAGAGAATGAACACTGAAGCTTTCTTT.